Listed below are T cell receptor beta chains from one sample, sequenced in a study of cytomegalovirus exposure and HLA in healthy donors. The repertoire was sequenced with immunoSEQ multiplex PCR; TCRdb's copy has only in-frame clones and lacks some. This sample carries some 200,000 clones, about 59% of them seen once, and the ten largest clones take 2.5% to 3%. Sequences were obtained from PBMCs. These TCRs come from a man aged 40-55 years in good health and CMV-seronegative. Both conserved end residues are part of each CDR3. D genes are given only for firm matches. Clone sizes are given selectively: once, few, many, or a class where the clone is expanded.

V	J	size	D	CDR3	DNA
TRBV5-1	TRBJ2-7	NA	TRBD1	CASSFRGQSYEQYF	TGCGCCAGCAGCTTCAGGGGGCAGTCCTACGAGCAGTACTTC
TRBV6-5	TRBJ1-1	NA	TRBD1	CASSNRQGARTEAFF	TGTGCCAGCAGCAACCGACAGGGGGCGAGGACTGAAGCTTTCTTT
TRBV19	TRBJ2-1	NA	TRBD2	CASRGGTSPIFDEQFF	TGTGCCAGTAGGGGGGGGACTAGTCCGATTTTCGATGAGCAGTTCTTC
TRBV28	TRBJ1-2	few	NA	CATPDSGAGKESGYTF	TGTGCCACCCCGGACAGTGGGGCAGGGAAAGAATCTGGCTACACCTTC
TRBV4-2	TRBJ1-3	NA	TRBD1	CASSQERTGGSAGNTIYF	TGTGCCAGCAGCCAAGAAAGGACAGGGGGCTCAGCTGGAAACACCATATATTTT
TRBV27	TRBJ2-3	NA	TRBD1	CASSQDRATDTQYF	TGTGCCAGCAGCCAAGACAGGGCTACAGATACGCAGTATTTT
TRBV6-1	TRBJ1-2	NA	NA	CASSRGSSEGHGYTF	TGTGCCAGCAGCCGAGGATCTTCGGAGGGTCATGGCTACACCTTC
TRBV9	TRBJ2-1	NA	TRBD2	CASSYDPTSGDPSYNEQFF	TGTGCCAGCAGCTACGACCCGACTAGCGGGGACCCCTCCTACAATGAGCAGTTCTTC
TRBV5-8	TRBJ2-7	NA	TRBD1	CASSLSLTGNHEQYF	TGTGCCAGCAGCTTGAGTCTGACAGGGAACCACGAGCAGTACTTC
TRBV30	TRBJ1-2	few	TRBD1	CAWNTGGYGYTF	TGTGCCTGGAACACAGGGGGCTATGGCTACACCTTC
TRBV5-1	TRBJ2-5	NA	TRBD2	CASSFTPGGSGETQYF	TGCGCCAGCAGCTTCACACCGGGGGGGTCTGGGGAGACCCAGTACTTC
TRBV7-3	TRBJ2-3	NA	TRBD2	CASSLNSGSTDTQYF	TGTGCCAGCAGCTTAAATAGCGGGAGCACAGATACGCAGTATTTT
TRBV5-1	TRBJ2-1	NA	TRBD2	CASSPLAGSYNEQFF	TGCGCCAGCAGCCCGCTAGCGGGGAGTTACAATGAGCAGTTCTTC
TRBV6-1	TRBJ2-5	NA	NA	CASRRWGDRQETQYF	TGTGCCAGCAGGAGGTGGGGGGACCGCCAAGAGACCCAGTACTTC
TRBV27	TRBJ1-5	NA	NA	CASSLAGVGQPQHF	TGTGCCAGCAGTTTAGCGGGTGTGGGTCAGCCCCAGCATTTT
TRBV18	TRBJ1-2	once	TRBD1	CASSLLGQADGYTF	TGTGCCAGCTCACTATTGGGACAGGCAGATGGCTACACCTTC
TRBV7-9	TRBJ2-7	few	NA	CASSLAMEVNEQYF	TGTGCCAGCAGCTTAGCTATGGAGGTCAACGAGCAGTACTTC
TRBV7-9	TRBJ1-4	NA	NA	CASSLTGYGGEKLFF	TGTGCCAGCAGCCTAACCGGGTACGGGGGTGAAAAACTGTTTTTT
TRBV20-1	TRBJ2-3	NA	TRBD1	CSAPGQNTQYF	TGCAGTGCGCCGGGACAGAATACGCAGTATTTT
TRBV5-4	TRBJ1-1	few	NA	CASGRGNTEAFF	TGTGCCAGCGGCCGGGGAAACACTGAAGCTTTCTTT
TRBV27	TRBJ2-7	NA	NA	CASRDSRSSYEQYF	TGTGCCAGCAGGGACAGCCGAAGCTCCTACGAGCAGTACTTC
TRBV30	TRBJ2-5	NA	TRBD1	CAWSGDSEETQYF	TGTGCCTGGAGTGGGGACAGCGAAGAGACCCAGTACTTC
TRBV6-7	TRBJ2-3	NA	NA	CASSYAGGGGGCSDTQYF	TGTGCCAGCAGTTATGCAGGGGGCGGGGGGGGTTGTTCAGATACGCAGTATTTT
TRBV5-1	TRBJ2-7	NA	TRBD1	CASSLAGTVTYEQYF	TGCGCCAGCAGCTTGGCCGGGACAGTCACCTACGAGCAGTACTTC
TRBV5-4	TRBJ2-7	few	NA	CASSPAGQTYEQYF	TGTGCCAGCAGCCCTGCGGGACAGACCTACGAGCAGTACTTC
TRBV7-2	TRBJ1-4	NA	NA	CASSPQAQSEKLFF	TGTGCCAGCAGCCCCCAGGCACAGAGTGAAAAACTGTTTTTT
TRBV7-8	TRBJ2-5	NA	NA	CASSRTGWGTQYF	TGTGCCAGCAGCCGCACAGGGTGGGGGACCCAGTACTTC
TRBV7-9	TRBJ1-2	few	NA	CASSLVGSGYGYTF	TGTGCCAGCAGCTTAGTCGGTTCCGGGTATGGCTACACCTTC
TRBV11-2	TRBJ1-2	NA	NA	CASSLTTGGSGYTF	TGTGCCAGCAGCTTAACGACGGGGGGAAGTGGCTACACCTTC
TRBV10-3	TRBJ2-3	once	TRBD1	CAISTGTGHGADTQYF	TGTGCCATCAGTACCGGGACAGGGCACGGCGCAGATACGCAGTATTTT
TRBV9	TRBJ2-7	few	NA	CASSASLSGSPYEQYF	TGTGCCAGCAGCGCCAGCTTATCAGGGTCCCCCTACGAGCAGTACTTC
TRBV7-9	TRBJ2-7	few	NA	CASSLLEGSGLRPYEQYF	TGTGCCAGCAGCCTATTAGAAGGTAGCGGACTTAGGCCCTACGAGCAGTACTTC
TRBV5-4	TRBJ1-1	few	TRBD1	CASSWDRTEAFF	TGTGCCAGCAGCTGGGACAGGACAGAAGCTTTCTTT
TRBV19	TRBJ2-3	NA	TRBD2	CASSLLTSGGRDTQYF	TGTGCCAGTAGTCTTCTGACTAGCGGGGGGAGAGATACGCAGTATTTT
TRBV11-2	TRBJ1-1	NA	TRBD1	CASSPGQGVSEAFF	TGTGCCAGCAGCCCGGGACAGGGGGTATCTGAAGCTTTCTTT
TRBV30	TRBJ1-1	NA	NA	CAWSAILNTEAFF	TGTGCCTGGAGTGCCATCCTGAACACTGAAGCTTTCTTT
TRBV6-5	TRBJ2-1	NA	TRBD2	CASSGTSGRYEQFF	TGTGCCAGCAGCGGGACTAGCGGGAGGTATGAGCAGTTCTTC
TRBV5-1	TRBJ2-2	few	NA	CASSLGPGGAGELFF	TGCGCCAGCAGCTTGGGCCCCGGGGGAGCCGGGGAGCTGTTTTTT
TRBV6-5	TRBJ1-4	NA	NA	CASSYPGANEKLFF	TGTGCCAGCAGTTATCCAGGGGCGAACGAAAAACTGTTTTTT
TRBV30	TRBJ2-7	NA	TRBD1	CAWRPGQGVTYEQYF	TGTGCCTGGAGGCCGGGACAGGGAGTAACCTACGAGCAGTACTTC
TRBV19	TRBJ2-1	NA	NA	CASRQGTRIDEQFF	TGTGCCAGTAGACAGGGAACGAGGATCGATGAGCAGTTCTTC
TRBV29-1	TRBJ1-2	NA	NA	CSVDLEVIGYTF	TGCAGCGTTGATCTGGAGGTTATAGGCTACACCTTC
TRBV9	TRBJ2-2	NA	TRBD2	CASSVATAGDTGELFF	TGTGCCAGCAGCGTAGCAACAGCGGGAGATACCGGGGAGCTGTTTTTT
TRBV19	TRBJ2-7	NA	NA	CASSTDISSYEQYF	TGTGCCAGTAGTACGGACATTAGCTCCTACGAGCAGTACTTC
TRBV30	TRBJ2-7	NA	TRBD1	CAWTSGGDVHEQYF	TGTGCCTGGACATCAGGGGGCGATGTCCACGAGCAGTACTTC
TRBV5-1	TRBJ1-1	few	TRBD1	CASSPLGTEYTEAFF	TGCGCCAGCAGCCCACTCGGGACAGAATACACTGAAGCTTTCTTT
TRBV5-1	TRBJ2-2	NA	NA	CASRGEAGTGELFF	TGCGCCAGCAGAGGCGAGGCGGGTACCGGGGAGCTGTTTTTT
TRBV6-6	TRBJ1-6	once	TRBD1	CASRPGGQRSPLHF	TGTGCCAGCCGACCCGGGGGACAGCGTTCACCCCTCCACTTT
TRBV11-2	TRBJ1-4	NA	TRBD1	CASSHNFRDRGLSNEKLFF	TGTGCCAGCAGCCACAACTTCCGGGACAGGGGGCTATCTAATGAAAAACTGTTTTTT
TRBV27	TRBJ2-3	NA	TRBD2	CASSSLAGWVDTQYF	TGTGCCAGCAGTTCCCTAGCGGGGTGGGTAGATACGCAGTATTTT
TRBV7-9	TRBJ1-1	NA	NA	CASSLARENTEAFF	TGTGCCAGCAGCTTAGCCAGGGAGAACACTGAAGCTTTCTTT